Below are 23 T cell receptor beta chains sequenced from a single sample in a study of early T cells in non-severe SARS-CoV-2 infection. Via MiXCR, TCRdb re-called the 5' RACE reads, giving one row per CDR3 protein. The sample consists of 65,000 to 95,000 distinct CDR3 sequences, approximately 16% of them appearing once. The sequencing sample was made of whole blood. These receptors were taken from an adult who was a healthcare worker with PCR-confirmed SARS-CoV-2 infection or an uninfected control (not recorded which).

In DNA, the CDR3 is TGTGCCAGCAGTTCCGGACAGGGGAATCAGCCCCAGCATTTT. It codes for CASSSGQGNQPQHF. This chain joins TRBV28 and TRBJ1-5; 9 bases map to TRBD1. After removal of 4 bases from V and 4 bases from J, the junction contained 2 bases not matched to a gene. The germline V gene has CDR1 MDHEN and CDR2 SYDVKM. The length of the CDR3 is 14 residues.

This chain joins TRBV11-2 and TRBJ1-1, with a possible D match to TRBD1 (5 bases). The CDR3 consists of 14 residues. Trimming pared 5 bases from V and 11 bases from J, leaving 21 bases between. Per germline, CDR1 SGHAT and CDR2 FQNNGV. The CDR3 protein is CASSLLTDPRGAFF. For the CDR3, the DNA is TGTGCCAGCAGCCTTCTGACGGATCCAAGGGGCGCTTTCTTT.

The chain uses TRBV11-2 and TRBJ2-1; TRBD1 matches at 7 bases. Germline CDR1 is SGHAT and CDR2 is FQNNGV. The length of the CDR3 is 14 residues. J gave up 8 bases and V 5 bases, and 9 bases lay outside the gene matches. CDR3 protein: CASSVTGVGDEQFF. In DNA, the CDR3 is TGTGCCAGCAGCGTCACAGGGGTCGGGGATGAGCAGTTCTTC.

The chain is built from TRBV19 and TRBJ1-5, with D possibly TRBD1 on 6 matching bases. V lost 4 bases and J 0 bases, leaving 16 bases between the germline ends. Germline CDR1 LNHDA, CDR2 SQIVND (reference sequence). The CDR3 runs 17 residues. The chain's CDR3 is CASSTGNRAGSNQPQHF. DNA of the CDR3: TGTGCCAGTAGTACGGGAAACAGGGCTGGTAGCAATCAGCCCCAGCATTTT.

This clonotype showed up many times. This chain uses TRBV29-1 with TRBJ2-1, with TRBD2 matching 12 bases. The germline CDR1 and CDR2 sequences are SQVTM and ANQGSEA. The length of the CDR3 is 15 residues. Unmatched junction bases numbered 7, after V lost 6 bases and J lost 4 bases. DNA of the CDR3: TGCAGCGTCTGGGGACTAGCGGGCGAATACAATGAGCAGTTCTTC. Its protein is CSVWGLAGEYNEQFF.

CDR3 nucleotides: TGCAGTGCTCCCGGGACACCCACTAACTATGGCTACACCTTC. Translated, it gives CSAPGTPTNYGYTF. The rearrangement links TRBV20-1 to TRBJ1-2, with TRBD1 as a possible D gene (6 bases). The CDR3 is 14 residues long. V lost 5 bases to trimming and J lost 0 bases, with 13 bases between them. Germline CDR1 is DFQATT and CDR2 is SNEGSKA (reference sequence).

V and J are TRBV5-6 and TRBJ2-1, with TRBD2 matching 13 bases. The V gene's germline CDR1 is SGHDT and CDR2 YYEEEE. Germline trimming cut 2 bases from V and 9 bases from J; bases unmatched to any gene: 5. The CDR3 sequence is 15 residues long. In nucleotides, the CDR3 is TGTGCCAGCAGCTTACTAGCGGGAGGGCAGAGTGAGCAGTTCTTC. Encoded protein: CASSLLAGGQSEQFF.

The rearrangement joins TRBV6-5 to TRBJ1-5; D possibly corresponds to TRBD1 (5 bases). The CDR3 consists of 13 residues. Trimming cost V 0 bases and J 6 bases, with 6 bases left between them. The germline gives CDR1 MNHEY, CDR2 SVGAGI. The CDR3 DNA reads TGTGCCAGCAGTTACTCGAGGGGTCAGCCCCAGCATTTT. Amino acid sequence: CASSYSRGQPQHF.

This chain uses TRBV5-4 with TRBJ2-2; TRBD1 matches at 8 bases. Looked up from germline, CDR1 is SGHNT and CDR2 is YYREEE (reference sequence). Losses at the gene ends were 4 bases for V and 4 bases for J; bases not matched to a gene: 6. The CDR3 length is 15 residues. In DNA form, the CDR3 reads TGTGCCAGCAGCATTGACAGGGGTTTCACCGGGGAGCTGTTTTTT. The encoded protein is CASSIDRGFTGELFF.

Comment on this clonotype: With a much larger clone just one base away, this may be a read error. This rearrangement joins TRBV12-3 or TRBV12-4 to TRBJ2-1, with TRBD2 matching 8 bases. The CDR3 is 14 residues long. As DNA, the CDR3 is TGTACCAGCAGTTCCAGCGGGAGTATTGGTGAGCAGTTCTTC. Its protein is CTSSSSGSIGEQFF.

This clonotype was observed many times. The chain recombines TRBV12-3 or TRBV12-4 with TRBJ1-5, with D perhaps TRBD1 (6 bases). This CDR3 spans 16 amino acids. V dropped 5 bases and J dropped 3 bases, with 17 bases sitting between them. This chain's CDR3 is CASSPGGGRPNQPQHF. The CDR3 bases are TGTGCCAGCAGTCCGGGGGGGGGCAGGCCCAATCAGCCCCAGCATTTT.

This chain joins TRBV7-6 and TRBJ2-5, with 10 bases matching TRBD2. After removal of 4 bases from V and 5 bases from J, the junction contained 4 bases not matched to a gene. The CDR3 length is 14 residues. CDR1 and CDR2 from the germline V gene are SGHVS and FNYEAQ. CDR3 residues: CASSSLAGEETQYF. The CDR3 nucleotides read TGTGCCAGCAGCTCCCTAGCGGGAGAGGAGACCCAGTACTTC. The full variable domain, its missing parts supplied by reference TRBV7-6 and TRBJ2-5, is GAGVSQSPRYKVTKRGQDVALRCDPISGHVSLYWYRQALGQGPEFLTYFNYEAQQDKSGLPNDRFSAERPEGSISTLTIQRTEQRDSAMYRCASSSLAGEETQYFGPGTRLLVL.

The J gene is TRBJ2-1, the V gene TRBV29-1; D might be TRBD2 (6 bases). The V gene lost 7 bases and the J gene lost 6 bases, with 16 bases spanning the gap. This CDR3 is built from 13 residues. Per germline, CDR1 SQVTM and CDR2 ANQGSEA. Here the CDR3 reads CSGASENSNEQFF. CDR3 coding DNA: TGCAGCGGAGCTAGCGAGAACAGCAATGAGCAGTTCTTC.

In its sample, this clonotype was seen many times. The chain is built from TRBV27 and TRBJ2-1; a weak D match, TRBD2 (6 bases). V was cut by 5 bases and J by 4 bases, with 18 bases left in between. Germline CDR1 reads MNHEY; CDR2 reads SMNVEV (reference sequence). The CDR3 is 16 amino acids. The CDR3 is CASSPGESRGYNEQFF. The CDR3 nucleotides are TGTGCCAGCAGTCCCGGGGAGAGCCGGGGGTACAATGAGCAGTTCTTC.

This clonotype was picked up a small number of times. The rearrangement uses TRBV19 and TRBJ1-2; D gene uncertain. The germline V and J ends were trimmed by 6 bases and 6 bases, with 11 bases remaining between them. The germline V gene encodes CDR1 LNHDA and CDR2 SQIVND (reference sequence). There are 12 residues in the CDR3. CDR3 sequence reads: CASRELEDGYTF. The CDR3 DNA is TGTGCCAGTAGGGAACTGGAGGATGGCTACACCTTC.

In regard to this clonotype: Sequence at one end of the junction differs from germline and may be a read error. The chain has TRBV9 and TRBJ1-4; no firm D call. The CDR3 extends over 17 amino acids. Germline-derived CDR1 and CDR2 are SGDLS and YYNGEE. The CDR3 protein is CASSVQQNLATNENLFF. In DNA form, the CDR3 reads TGTGCCAGCAGCGTACAACAGAATCTTGCAACTAATGAAAATCTGTTTTTT.

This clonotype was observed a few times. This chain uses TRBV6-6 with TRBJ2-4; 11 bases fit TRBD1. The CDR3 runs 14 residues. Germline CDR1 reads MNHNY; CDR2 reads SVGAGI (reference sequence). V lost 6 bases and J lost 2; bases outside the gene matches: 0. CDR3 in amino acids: CASRDRGPKNIQYF. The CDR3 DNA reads TGTGCCAGCAGGGACAGGGGGCCCAAAAACATTCAGTACTTC.

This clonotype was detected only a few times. The CDR3 DNA sequence: TGTGCCAGCAGGGGGGGGGACTCCCGCCAAGAGACCCAGTACTTC. This encodes CASRGGDSRQETQYF. V and J are TRBV12-3 or TRBV12-4 and TRBJ2-5; TRBD2 matches at 7 bases. The CDR3 sequence is 15 residues long. The ends lost 6 bases at V and 1 base at J; junction bases unmatched: 8.

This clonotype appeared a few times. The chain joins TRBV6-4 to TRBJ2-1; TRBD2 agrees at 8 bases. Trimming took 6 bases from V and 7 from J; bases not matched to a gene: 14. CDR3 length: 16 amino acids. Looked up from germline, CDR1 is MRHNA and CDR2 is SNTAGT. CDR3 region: CASSPRASGSRNEQFF. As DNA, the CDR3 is TGTGCCAGCAGCCCCCGGGCCAGCGGGAGTCGGAATGAGCAGTTCTTC.

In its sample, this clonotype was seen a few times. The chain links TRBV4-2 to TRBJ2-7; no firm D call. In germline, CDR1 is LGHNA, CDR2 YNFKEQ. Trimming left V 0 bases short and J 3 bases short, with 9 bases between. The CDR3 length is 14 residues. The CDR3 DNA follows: TGTGCCAGCAGCCAAGATGCCGTTAGCTACGAGCAGTACTTC. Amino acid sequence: CASSQDAVSYEQYF.

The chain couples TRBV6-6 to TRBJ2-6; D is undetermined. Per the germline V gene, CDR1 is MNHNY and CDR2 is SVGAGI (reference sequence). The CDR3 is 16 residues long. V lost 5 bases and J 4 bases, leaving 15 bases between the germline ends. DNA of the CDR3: TGTGCCAGCAGTGGCGGAGTAGGGCCCGGGGCCAACGTCCTGACTTTC. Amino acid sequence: CASSGGVGPGANVLTF.

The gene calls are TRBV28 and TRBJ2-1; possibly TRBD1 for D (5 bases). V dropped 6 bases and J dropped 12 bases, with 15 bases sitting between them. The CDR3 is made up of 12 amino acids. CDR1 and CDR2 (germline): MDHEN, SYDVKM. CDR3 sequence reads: CASSLQVKGQFF. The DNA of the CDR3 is TGTGCCAGCAGCTTACAGGTCAAGGGGCAGTTCTTC.

The CDR3 protein is CASSTIPPYNEQFF. CDR3 bases: TGTGCCAGCAGTACTATCCCACCCTACAATGAGCAGTTCTTC. The chain links TRBV12-3 or TRBV12-4 to TRBJ2-1, with no clear D. This CDR3 spans 14 amino acids. V shed 5 bases and J shed 2 bases, with 10 bases lying between them.